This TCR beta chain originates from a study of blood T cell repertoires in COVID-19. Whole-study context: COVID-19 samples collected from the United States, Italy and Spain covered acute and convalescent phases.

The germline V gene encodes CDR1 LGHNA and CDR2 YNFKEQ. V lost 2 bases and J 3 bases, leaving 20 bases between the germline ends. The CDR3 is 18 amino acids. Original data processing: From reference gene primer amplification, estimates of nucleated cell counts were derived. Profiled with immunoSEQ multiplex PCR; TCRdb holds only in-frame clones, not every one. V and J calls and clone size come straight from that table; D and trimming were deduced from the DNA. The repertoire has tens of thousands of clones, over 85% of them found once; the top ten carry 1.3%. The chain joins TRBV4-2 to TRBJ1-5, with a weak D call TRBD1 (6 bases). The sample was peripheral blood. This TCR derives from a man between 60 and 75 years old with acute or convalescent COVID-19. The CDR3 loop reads CASSQKSGDRSPNQPQHF. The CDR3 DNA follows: TGTGCCAGCAGCCAAAAGTCAGGGGACCGAAGTCCCAATCAGCCCCAGCATTTT.